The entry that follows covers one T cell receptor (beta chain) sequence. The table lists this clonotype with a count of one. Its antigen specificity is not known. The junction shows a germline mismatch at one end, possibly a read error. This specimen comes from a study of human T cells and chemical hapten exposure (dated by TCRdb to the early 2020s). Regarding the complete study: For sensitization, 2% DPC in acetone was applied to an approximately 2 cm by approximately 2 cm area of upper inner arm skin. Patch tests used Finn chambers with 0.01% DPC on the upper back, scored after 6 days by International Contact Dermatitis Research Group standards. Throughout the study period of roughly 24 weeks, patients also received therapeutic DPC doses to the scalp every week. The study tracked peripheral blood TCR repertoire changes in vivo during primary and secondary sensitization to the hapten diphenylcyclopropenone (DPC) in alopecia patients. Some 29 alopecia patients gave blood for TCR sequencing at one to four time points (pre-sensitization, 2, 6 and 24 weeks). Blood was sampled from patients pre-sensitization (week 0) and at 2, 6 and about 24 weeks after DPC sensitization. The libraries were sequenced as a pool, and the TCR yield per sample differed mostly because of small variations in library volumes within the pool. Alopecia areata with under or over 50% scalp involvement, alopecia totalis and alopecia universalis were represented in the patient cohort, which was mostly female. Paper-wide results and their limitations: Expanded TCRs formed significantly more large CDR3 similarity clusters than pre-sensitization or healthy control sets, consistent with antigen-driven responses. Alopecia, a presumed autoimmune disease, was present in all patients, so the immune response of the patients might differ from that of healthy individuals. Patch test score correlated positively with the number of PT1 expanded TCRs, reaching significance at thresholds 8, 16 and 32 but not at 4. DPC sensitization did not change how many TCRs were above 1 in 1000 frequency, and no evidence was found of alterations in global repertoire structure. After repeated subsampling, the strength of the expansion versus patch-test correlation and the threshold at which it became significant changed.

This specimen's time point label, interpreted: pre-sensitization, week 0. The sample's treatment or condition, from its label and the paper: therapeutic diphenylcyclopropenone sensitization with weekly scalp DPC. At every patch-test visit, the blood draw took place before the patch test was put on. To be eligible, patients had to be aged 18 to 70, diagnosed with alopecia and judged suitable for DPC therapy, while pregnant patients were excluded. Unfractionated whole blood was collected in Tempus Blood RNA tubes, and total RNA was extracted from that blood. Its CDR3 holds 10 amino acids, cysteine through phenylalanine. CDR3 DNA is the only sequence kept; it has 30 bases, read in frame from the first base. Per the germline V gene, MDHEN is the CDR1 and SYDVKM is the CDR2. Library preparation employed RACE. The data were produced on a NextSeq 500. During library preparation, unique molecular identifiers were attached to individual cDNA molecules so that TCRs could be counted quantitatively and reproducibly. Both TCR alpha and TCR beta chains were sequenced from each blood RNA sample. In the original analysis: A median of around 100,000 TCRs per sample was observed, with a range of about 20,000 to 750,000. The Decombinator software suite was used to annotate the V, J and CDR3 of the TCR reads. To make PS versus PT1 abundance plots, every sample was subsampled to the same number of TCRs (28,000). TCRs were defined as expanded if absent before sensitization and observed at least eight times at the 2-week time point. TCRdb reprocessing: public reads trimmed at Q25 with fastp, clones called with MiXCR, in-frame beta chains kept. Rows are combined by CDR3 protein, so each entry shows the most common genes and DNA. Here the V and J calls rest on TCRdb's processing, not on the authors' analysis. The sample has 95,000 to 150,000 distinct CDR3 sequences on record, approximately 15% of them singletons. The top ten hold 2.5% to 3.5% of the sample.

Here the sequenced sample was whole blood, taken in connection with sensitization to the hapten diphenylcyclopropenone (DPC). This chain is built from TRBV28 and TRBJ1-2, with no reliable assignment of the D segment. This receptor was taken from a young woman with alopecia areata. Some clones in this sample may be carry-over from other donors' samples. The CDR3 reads CASKDYGNTF. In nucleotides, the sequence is TGTGCCAGCAAGGACTATGGCAACACCTTC.